The rows below give T cell receptor beta chains drawn from one sample of a study of T cells in Graves' hyperthyroidism and ophthalmopathy. MiXCR, applied by TCRdb to the multiplex PCR reads, yields one record per CDR3 protein. The sample carries hundreds of thousands of distinct CDR3 sequences, less than 30% recorded once. The material sequenced was blood. The receptor source for this set is a man aged 40-55 years with Graves' hyperthyroidism that later progressed to Graves' ophthalmopathy. The CDR3 runs from the conserved cysteine through the conserved F or W. Each record gives: V gene, CDR3 length, J gene, CDR3 protein.

v_gene: TRBV20-1; len: 13; j_gene: TRBJ2-7; CDR3aa: CSARGLAAYEQYF
v_gene: TRBV24-1; len: 11; j_gene: TRBJ2-2; CDR3aa: CATMNGRELFF
v_gene: TRBV11-3; len: 14; j_gene: TRBJ1-1; CDR3aa: CASSPGTGGDEAFF
v_gene: TRBV6-5; len: 11; j_gene: TRBJ1-5; CDR3aa: CASTSGEPQHF
v_gene: TRBV12-3/TRBV12-4; len: 14; j_gene: TRBJ2-7; CDR3aa: CASSFPGAPYEQYF
v_gene: TRBV12-3/TRBV12-4; len: 16; j_gene: TRBJ2-7; CDR3aa: CASSSEWGAIRDEQYF
v_gene: TRBV12-3/TRBV12-4; len: 13; j_gene: TRBJ2-7; CDR3aa: CASSYDRGHEQYF
v_gene: TRBV5-1; len: 15; j_gene: TRBJ2-2; CDR3aa: CASSGLAGDTGELFF
v_gene: TRBV6-1; len: 14; j_gene: TRBJ1-1; CDR3aa: CASMPPLMNTEAFF
v_gene: TRBV12-3/TRBV12-4; len: 11; j_gene: TRBJ1-1; CDR3aa: CASKQGEGAFF
v_gene: TRBV19; len: 11; j_gene: TRBJ1-1; CDR3aa: CASAYYTEAFF
v_gene: TRBV30; len: 15; j_gene: TRBJ1-2; CDR3aa: CAWSRIPLRQNGYTF
v_gene: TRBV11-2; len: 13; j_gene: TRBJ1-2; CDR3aa: CASSHGLKYGYTF
v_gene: TRBV5-1; len: 16; j_gene: TRBJ2-5; CDR3aa: CASSLAGGPYQETQYF
v_gene: TRBV4-3; len: 16; j_gene: TRBJ2-4; CDR3aa: CASSQDWTGAKNIQYF
v_gene: TRBV27; len: 15; j_gene: TRBJ2-7; CDR3aa: CASSPRRGGNYEQYF
v_gene: TRBV6-2/TRBV6-3; len: 15; j_gene: TRBJ1-5; CDR3aa: CASRTPGRPNQPQHF
v_gene: TRBV20-1; len: 13; j_gene: TRBJ1-5; CDR3aa: CSARDLGGGPQHF
v_gene: TRBV7-3; len: 13; j_gene: TRBJ2-2; CDR3aa: CASSFLGAGELFF
v_gene: TRBV27; len: 16; j_gene: TRBJ2-7; CDR3aa: CASSSGWGTQSYEQYF
v_gene: TRBV20-1; len: 14; j_gene: TRBJ2-7; CDR3aa: CSASGLAASGEQYF
v_gene: TRBV4-2; len: 15; j_gene: TRBJ2-7; CDR3aa: CASSQDDAGDYGQYF
v_gene: TRBV11-2; len: 16; j_gene: TRBJ1-2; CDR3aa: CASSLEGRRGGYGYTF
v_gene: TRBV19; len: 12; j_gene: TRBJ1-5; CDR3aa: CASSIAGQPQHF
v_gene: TRBV5-1; len: 18; j_gene: TRBJ1-1; CDR3aa: CASSLDLPGQGAGTEAFF
v_gene: TRBV2; len: 12; j_gene: TRBJ1-5; CDR3aa: CASGTENQPQHF
v_gene: TRBV20-1; len: 15; j_gene: TRBJ1-1; CDR3aa: CSARENRGSNTEAFF
v_gene: TRBV10-3; len: 14; j_gene: TRBJ1-2; CDR3aa: CASRRDPSNYGYTF
v_gene: TRBV19; len: 14; j_gene: TRBJ2-6; CDR3aa: CASSIRAGANVLTF
v_gene: TRBV6-2/TRBV6-3; len: 16; j_gene: TRBJ1-5; CDR3aa: CASSYPGTAGHQPQHF
v_gene: TRBV20-1; len: 14; j_gene: TRBJ1-1; CDR3aa: CSAPEPYMNTEAFF
v_gene: TRBV25-1; len: 19; j_gene: TRBJ2-6; CDR3aa: CASSETPTGFSSGANVLTF
v_gene: TRBV15; len: 16; j_gene: TRBJ2-7; CDR3aa: CATSRDPPEGPAEQYF
v_gene: TRBV10-3; len: 14; j_gene: TRBJ2-5; CDR3aa: CAISESQGQETQYF
v_gene: TRBV19; len: 16; j_gene: TRBJ1-2; CDR3aa: CASSIESWRGPSGYTF
v_gene: TRBV11-1; len: 16; j_gene: TRBJ2-7; CDR3aa: CASEPSMGLGSYEQYF
v_gene: TRBV28; len: 15; j_gene: TRBJ1-2; CDR3aa: CASSLIAGDVYGYTF
v_gene: TRBV7-9; len: 15; j_gene: TRBJ2-7; CDR3aa: CASSLAEGANYEQYF
v_gene: TRBV20-1; len: 15; j_gene: TRBJ2-7; CDR3aa: CSARALAGGSYEQYF
v_gene: TRBV12-5; len: 11; j_gene: TRBJ2-7; CDR3aa: CASGLAEVGYF
v_gene: TRBV11-2; len: 14; j_gene: TRBJ2-7; CDR3aa: CASSLEFSSYEQYF
v_gene: TRBV3-1; len: 13; j_gene: TRBJ1-5; CDR3aa: CASSLWPGQPQHF